Listed here are 12 T cell receptor beta chains from one sample, sequenced in a study of CD8+ T cells in alopecia areata. Extracted RNA was reverse transcribed into cDNA, the sequencing template. The protocol was immunoSEQ multiplex PCR, while the TCRdb copy is restricted to in-frame clones and leaves out a portion. The top ten hold around 1.6% of the sample, which has about 200,000 clones, about 50% seen once. The treatment here: oral pan-JAK inhibitor, 5-10 mg twice daily. Sequencing was performed on CD4+ T cells sorted from blood, taken at week 4, from a patient treated with tofacitinib. Every receptor here comes from a human donor with alopecia areata.

This clone has just a few counts. The DNA of the CDR3 is TGTGCCAGCAGCCGCTTGTCCGGACAGGGCCCCAATTCACCCCTCCACTTT. It specifies CASSRLSGQGPNSPLHF. The genes are TRBV13 and TRBJ1-6; 8 bases are shared with TRBD1. Germline trimming cut 5 bases from V and 7 bases from J; bases unmatched to any gene: 13. CDR1 is PRHDT and CDR2 is FYEKMQ in the germline V gene (reference sequence). This CDR3 contains 17 residues.

The CDR3 DNA sequence: TGTGCCACCAGCAGATCTCCTACGGACAGGGTTTATGGCTACACCTTC. Encoded protein: CATSRSPTDRVYGYTF. V and J are TRBV15 and TRBJ1-2, with TRBD1 matching 8 bases. From germline, CDR1 is LNHNV and CDR2 YYDKDF (reference sequence). Trimming took 2 bases from V and 5 from J; bases not matched to a gene: 10. The CDR3 extends over 16 amino acids.

The chain links TRBV29-1 to TRBJ2-7, with 8 bases fitting TRBD1. The germline V gene encodes CDR1 SQVTM and CDR2 ANQGSEA. The CDR3 covers 12 residues. The V segment lost 6 bases and the J segment 5 bases; nucleotides outside the gene matches: 6. Written as DNA, the CDR3 is TGCAGCGTGCGGACAGGGACGGACGAGCAGTACTTC. Translating gives CSVRTGTDEQYF.

J is TRBJ2-5 and V is TRBV6-5, with TRBD2 matching over 12 bases. Germline CDR1 and CDR2: MNHEY and SVGAGI. The CDR3 runs to 15 residues. The V gene end was trimmed by 6 bases and the J gene end by 5 bases; junction bases not matched to a gene: 7. The CDR3 DNA is TGTGCCAGCAGCTTACTAGCGGGGGGCGTCGAGACCCAGTACTTC. This codes for CASSLLAGGVETQYF.

This clone was seen a few times. The CDR3 nucleotides read TGCAGCGTTGAGGGGCAGGGGGCCGCAGATACGCAGTATTTT. Translating it yields CSVEGQGAADTQYF. J is TRBJ2-3 and V is TRBV29-1; 8 bases line up with TRBD1. Germline V gives CDR1 SQVTM, CDR2 ANQGSEA. After removal of 3 bases from V and 4 bases from J, the junction contained 6 bases not matched to a gene. CDR3 length: 14 amino acids.

J is TRBJ2-5 and V is TRBV29-1; 8 bases are shared with TRBD1. V shed 5 bases, J shed 5 bases, and the junction held 13 bases outside the gene matches. Germline assignment: CDR1 SQVTM and CDR2 ANQGSEA. The CDR3 has 15 residues. The CDR3 sequence: CSVSHGADRGETQYF. CDR3 nucleotide sequence: TGCAGCGTTAGCCACGGAGCCGACAGGGGCGAGACCCAGTACTTC. The full variable domain, its missing parts supplied by reference TRBV29-1 and TRBJ2-5, is SAVISQKPSRDICQRGTSLTIQCQVDSQVTMMFWYRQQPGQSLTLIATANQGSEATYESGFVIDKFPISRPNLTFSTLTVSNMSPEDSSIYLCSVSHGADRGETQYFGPGTRLLVL.

This clone was seen repeatedly, ten times or more. This chain uses TRBV5-1 with TRBJ2-7; no firm D call. The length of the CDR3 is 11 residues. Trimming cost V 3 bases and J 6 bases, with 7 bases left between them. Germline V lookup: CDR1 SGHRS, CDR2 YFSETQ. The CDR3 protein is CASSYGFEQYF. Written as DNA, the CDR3 is TGCGCCAGCAGCTACGGGTTCGAGCAGTACTTC.

This clone was seen a handful of times. The J gene is TRBJ1-5, the V gene TRBV7-6; weak D call: TRBD1 (5 bases). V lost 5 bases, J lost 8 bases, and 10 bases lay in between. The germline V gene has CDR1 SGHVS and CDR2 FNYEAQ. CDR3 size: 12 residues. The CDR3 bases are TGTGCCAGCAGCGATAAGGGGAAGCCCCAGCATTTT. It is translated as CASSDKGKPQHF. The whole variable domain, remainder taken from reference TRBV7-6 and TRBJ1-5, is GAGVSQSPRYKVTKRGQDVALRCDPISGHVSLYWYRQALGQGPEFLTYFNYEAQQDKSGLPNDRFSAERPEGSISTLTIQRTEQRDSAMYRCASSDKGKPQHFGDGTRLSIL.

The chain links TRBV2 to TRBJ1-5; 9 positions agree with TRBD1. This CDR3 has 15 amino acids. The junction had 4 bases not matched to a gene; V was cut back by 1 base and J by 6 bases. The germline V gene has CDR1 SNHLY and CDR2 FYNNEI. CDR3 residues: CASSEVADRGQPQHF. CDR3 DNA: TGTGCCAGCAGTGAAGTAGCGGACAGGGGTCAGCCCCAGCATTTT.

Only a few counts were recorded for this clone. The chain recombines TRBV6-6 with TRBJ1-1; D is unclear. This CDR3 is 14 amino acids long. CDR1 MNHNY and CDR2 SVGAGI come from the germline V gene (reference sequence). Trimming cost V 5 bases and J 2 bases, with 12 bases left between them. CDR3 loop: CASSPQQFNTEAFF. DNA for the CDR3: TGTGCCAGCAGTCCTCAACAGTTTAACACTGAAGCTTTCTTT.

Comments on this clone: At one end, the junction sequence differs from germline, possibly due to a read error. The chain combines TRBV30 with TRBJ1-4; D perhaps matches TRBD1 (6 bases). This CDR3 has 13 residues. Germline V gene data show CDR1 as GTSNPN and CDR2 as SVGIG (reference sequence). The CDR3 is CAWKGVRNEKLFF. In DNA, the CDR3 is TGTGCCTGGAAGGGGGTCCGAAATGAAAAACTGTTTTTC.

The chain joins TRBV30 to TRBJ2-3, with 15 nucleotides matching TRBD2. Germline CDR1 reads GTSNPN; CDR2 reads SVGIG (reference sequence). Germline trimming cut 2 bases from V and 6 bases from J; bases unmatched to any gene: 6. This CDR3 is built from 16 residues. As DNA, the CDR3 is TGTGCCTGGAGTCCGGGACTAGCGGGGGGTGGGGATACGCAGTATTTT. Its protein is CAWSPGLAGGGDTQYF.